This TCR beta chain was captured by sequencing in a study of Graves' ophthalmopathy and Graves' hyperthyroidism (dated 2018 in TCRdb). Study-level background: Peripheral blood was collected at initial diagnosis, before any treatment. TCR beta repertoire signatures were used to distinguish Graves' ophthalmopathy from Graves' hyperthyroidism and to predict progression to ophthalmopathy. After sampling, hyperthyroidism patients received methimazole starting at 30 mg daily, and ophthalmopathy patients received high-dose intravenous methylprednisolone. A discovery set of 90 to 100 patients (43 ophthalmopathy, just over 55 stable hyperthyroidism) was enrolled to explore V-J signatures distinguishing ophthalmopathy from hyperthyroidism. T-cell repertoires of thyroid tissue and blood were compared in six hyperthyroidism patients. For independent validation, a separate cohort was made up of 18 hyperthyroidism patients plus 17 patients who later progressed from hyperthyroidism to ophthalmopathy. In total, around 130 blood samples were TCR-sequenced: some 43 ophthalmopathy, approximately 75 hyperthyroidism and roughly 17 hyperthyroidism-to-ophthalmopathy patients. The full study reports these points: Ophthalmopathy was separated from stable hyperthyroidism by the 13-signature model with roughly 90% sensitivity and 81% to 84% specificity in cross-validation and with 80%/75% in the test set. In validation, the model predicted ophthalmopathy progression with 70.59% sensitivity and less than 80% specificity; 12 predicted patients were CT-confirmed with GO in a median of around 6 months. No statistical method was used to predetermine the sample size, and group allocation was not hidden from the investigators. Most of the expanded thyroid clonotypes with a frequency above 0.001 were also detected in blood, and it was suggested that the thyroid immune response may be reflected by blood repertoires.

To note about this clonotype: Its antigen target is currently unknown. No base quality information exists; no much larger clone differs at one position.

Patients with ophthalmopathy had moderately to severely active disease, with a Clinical Activity Score of 3 or more, a NOSPECS grade of 4 or more, and a disease duration of less than 3 months. Patients with other autoimmune diseases, uncontrolled infections, pregnancy or lactation were excluded from the study. Diagnosis relied on clinical symptoms, serum thyroxine, TRAb, thyroid ultrasound and orbital computed tomography. Using Ficoll-Paque density gradient centrifugation, PBMCs were isolated from roughly 9.2 ml of fresh peripheral blood. Total RNA was extracted using Trizol reagent, and RNA quality was checked on an Agilent 2100 Bioanalyzer. For repertoire sequencing, the TCR beta CDR3 regions were amplified from RNA transcripts. The first round was an RT-PCR using HTBI primers with the Qiagen OneStep RT-PCR kit, and this first round was followed by a second-round multiplex PCR, then size selection and purification. The libraries underwent paired-end sequencing with 100 bp reads on an Illumina HiSeq2000. As for how the authors treated the data: Reads were processed with SOAPnuke, discarding reads with adapters, uncalled bases, mean Phred below 15, or no exact constant-primer or identifier match. High-quality paired reads were merged with COPE v1.2.5. Each unique nucleotide sequence was treated as a clonotype, and MiTCR v1.1 was used to align the clonotypes to the IMGT TRB V, D and J references. Only V-J combinations with frequency above 0.0001 were analysed, covering about 99% of repertoires. For each V-J combination, a TCR clonal expansion and chaos score was defined as the ratio of F50 clonal expansion to chaos observed in the TCRdist matrix. Welch's t-statistics and random forest were used to reduce the features to 10 to 15 V-J combinations, which were then used as input to a naive Bayes classifier. Thyroid-blood repertoire similarity was quantified with the Morisita-Horn index. TCRdb ran its own pipeline on the public reads, namely fastp trimming at Q25 and MiXCR clone calling, and kept in-frame beta chains. Every entry covers one CDR3 protein and lists the most common genes and DNA from its rows. TCRdb, not the authors, supplied the V and J calls. The sample table shows 230,000 or so distinct CDR3 sequences, and roughly 50% are seen once. Together, the top ten hold 40% to 55% of the sample.

V and J are truncated by 4 bases and 0 bases respectively, leaving an intervening sequence of 10 bases. Taken from the germline V gene (reference sequence), the CDR1 and CDR2 loops are LNHNV and YYDKDF. The cysteine opens and the phenylalanine closes a CDR3 of 14 amino acids. The DNA shown is the 42-base CDR3, in frame from base 1. Sample: peripheral blood. The chain is encoded by TRBV15 joined to TRBJ2-7; TRBD1 is perhaps the D gene, given 5 matching bases. The receptor was isolated from an adult man with Graves' ophthalmopathy. The sequence in DNA is TGTGCCACCAGCACTCACGACAGCTCCTACGAGCAGTACTTC. This is translated as CATSTHDSSYEQYF.